This passage covers 18 T cell receptor beta chains from one sample sequenced in a study of read filtering for tumor transcriptome and immune sequencing. This library used roughly 370 ng RNA and molecular barcoded adaptors spanning alpha/delta and beta/gamma chains. TCRdb redid the calling of the reads with MiXCR, one entry per CDR3 protein. The sample records over 15,000 distinct CDR3 sequences, 22% being singletons. Sequencing was performed on a population of CD138-negative cells sorted from bone marrow. These receptors were collected from a donor over 35 with multiple myeloma.

At least ten counts were recorded for this clonotype. The chain combines TRBV20-1 with TRBJ2-1; unclear D gene. This CDR3 contains 13 residues. Between the trimmed V and J ends, which lost 3 bases and 8 bases, there was a span of 14 bases. The germline V gene encodes CDR1 DFQATT and CDR2 SNEGSKA (reference sequence). The DNA of the CDR3 is TGCAGTGCTAGCGGGCCCCCCGTGGATGAGCAGTTCTTC. This translates into CSASGPPVDEQFF.

This clonotype was counted ten times or more. V usage is TRBV27 and J usage is TRBJ1-6, with a weak D call TRBD1 (6 bases). The CDR3 spans 17 residues. CDR1 and CDR2 (germline): MNHEY, SMNVEV (reference sequence). The V end was cut by 5 bases, the J end by 9 bases, with 23 bases between. This CDR3 is CASSLFPPGAQGSPLHF. The DNA for the CDR3 is TGTGCCAGCAGTCTATTCCCCCCGGGGGCGCAGGGTTCACCCCTCCACTTT.

This clonotype has only a few counts. The V call is TRBV14, the J call TRBJ2-3; D not resolved. CDR3 length: 16 amino acids. Trimming took off 0 bases at V and 1 base at J, with 11 bases between the two ends. Germline V lookup: CDR1 SGHDN, CDR2 FVKESK. The CDR3 sequence: CASSQDSGFGTDTQYF. The DNA of the CDR3 is TGTGCCAGCAGCCAAGATTCCGGATTTGGCACAGATACGCAGTATTTT.

Many counts were recorded for this clonotype. The chain links TRBV29-1 to TRBJ2-3; TRBD2 agrees at 12 bases. The CDR3 spans 16 residues. Germline-derived CDR1 and CDR2 are SQVTM and ANQGSEA. Unmatched junction bases numbered 9, after V lost 8 bases and J lost 0 bases. The CDR3 DNA reads TGCAGCACTCCGGGACTAGCGGGCGCAAGCACAGATACGCAGTATTTT. Translating gives CSTPGLAGASTDTQYF.

The sample holds a few counts of this clonotype. This chain uses TRBV6-5 with TRBJ2-5; 7 bases are a match to TRBD1. Germline V CDR1 and CDR2: MNHEY, SVGAGI. V was pared by 2 bases and J by 4 bases, with 10 bases of the junction left unmatched. The CDR3 runs to 16 residues. The CDR3 spells CASSYGRQGIRETQYF. DNA of the CDR3: TGTGCCAGCAGTTACGGTCGACAGGGTATACGAGAGACCCAGTACTTC.

V gene TRBV28 combines with J gene TRBJ1-5; TRBD1 matches 9 bases. V was pared by 5 bases and J by 5 bases, with 4 bases of the junction left unmatched. The CDR3 extends over 14 amino acids. From germline, CDR1 is MDHEN and CDR2 SYDVKM. CDR3 DNA: TGTGCCAGCAGTAAGGACAGGGGTCATCAGCCCCAGCATTTT. Translated: CASSKDRGHQPQHF.

This clonotype was seen more than once but under ten times. The genes are TRBV29-1 and TRBJ2-1; 13 nucleotides align to TRBD2. V was clipped by 3 bases and J by 5 bases; unmatched bases: 1. The V gene's germline CDR1 is SQVTM and CDR2 ANQGSEA. The CDR3 has 14 amino acids. CDR3 sequence (DNA): TGCAGCGTTGACGGGACTAGCGGGAACAATGAGCAGTTCTTC. This gives the protein CSVDGTSGNNEQFF.

Ten or more counts support this clonotype. The V and J genes are TRBV29-1 and TRBJ2-1; 7 nucleotides line up with TRBD2. Germline V gene sequence: CDR1 SQVTM, CDR2 ANQGSEA. The V segment lost 5 bases and the J segment 4 bases; nucleotides outside the gene matches: 11. The CDR3 loop spans 15 amino acids. The CDR3 sequence: CSVILAGAGYNEQFF. The CDR3, as DNA: TGCAGCGTTATTTTGGCGGGAGCGGGATACAATGAGCAGTTCTTC.

This clonotype was observed at least ten times. V and J are TRBV28 and TRBJ2-7; TRBD2 is a possible D gene (5 bases). CDR1 is MDHEN and CDR2 is SYDVKM in the germline V gene. V was shortened by 8 bases and J by 2 bases, with 10 bases between the two germline ends. CDR3 length: 12 residues. The CDR3 protein is CASQRRPYEQYF. The CDR3 bases are TGTGCCAGCCAGCGGAGACCCTACGAGCAGTACTTC.

This chain joins TRBV7-9 and TRBJ1-5; 8 bases agree with TRBD1. This CDR3 has 16 residues. Germline CDR1 reads SEHNR; CDR2 reads FQNEAQ (reference sequence). V gave up 4 bases and J gave up 6 bases; unmatched junction bases: 11. The CDR3 loop is CASSSSKQGGGQPQHF. The CDR3 DNA reads TGTGCCAGCAGCTCCTCGAAACAGGGGGGTGGTCAGCCCCAGCATTTT.

A remark on this clonotype: A much larger clone differs by one base, so this may be a read error. J is TRBJ2-1 and V is TRBV29-1; 7 bases map to TRBD2. The CDR3 extends over 13 amino acids. Per germline, CDR1 SQVTM and CDR2 ANQGSEA. The trim removed 4 bases at V and 5 bases at J, leaving 5 bases unmatched. CDR3 nucleotides: TGCAGCGTTGGGGCTAGCGGCCACAATGAGCAGTTCTTC. Translated, it gives CSVGASGHNEQFF.

This clonotype came up many times. The chain carries TRBV28 and TRBJ2-7; 11 bases agree with TRBD2. The CDR3 covers 14 residues. Germline V gene data show CDR1 as MDHEN and CDR2 as SYDVKM. V dropped 6 bases and J dropped 5; count of bases not matched to a gene: 6. The CDR3 DNA reads as TGTGCCAGCAGGACAACTAGCGGGGGCCACGAGCAGTACTTC. It codes for CASRTTSGGHEQYF.

The sample holds many counts of this clonotype. CDR3 bases: TGTGCCAGCAGCTTCACGGGAGAGACCCAGTACTTC. Protein: CASSFTGETQYF. The V and J genes are TRBV11-3 and TRBJ2-5; D call uncertain. CDR1 and CDR2 (germline): SGHNT, YENEEA. Deletions cut 3 bases from V and 4 bases from J, with 6 bases between. CDR3 size: 12 residues.

This clonotype was observed a handful of times. The rearrangement joins TRBV6-5 to TRBJ1-5; D perhaps matches TRBD1 (6 bases). Trimming left V 10 bases short and J 2 bases short, with 18 bases between. This CDR3 is 15 amino acids long. In germline, CDR1 is MNHEY, CDR2 SVGAGI. In nucleotides, the CDR3 is TGTGCCACGAGAGTACAGGGAGTTGGCAATCAGCCCCAGCATTTT. This gives the protein CATRVQGVGNQPQHF.

This clonotype was recorded at least ten times. The V gene is TRBV5-1, the J gene TRBJ1-1, with 7 nucleotides matching TRBD1. The CDR3 is 15 residues long. Per the germline V gene, CDR1 is SGHRS and CDR2 is YFSETQ. V lost 0 bases, J lost 6 bases, and 8 bases stayed unmatched. The CDR3 protein is CASSLALGGLAEAFF. In DNA, the CDR3 is TGCGCCAGCAGCTTGGCTTTAGGGGGCCTCGCTGAAGCTTTCTTT.

Comments on this clonotype: Lacking the conserved final phenylalanine or tryptophan, this CDR3 likely reflects a read error. V is TRBV20-1 and J is TRBJ2-2; possibly TRBD1 for D (6 bases). The germline gives CDR1 DFQATT, CDR2 SNEGSKA (reference sequence). There are 15 residues in the CDR3. This CDR3 is CSARARLRDTAELFL. The CDR3 coding sequence is TGCAGTGCTAGAGCGCGTCTCAGGGACACCGCGGAGCTGTTTTTA.

This clonotype was seen a few times. This chain links TRBV28 with TRBJ2-5; TRBD2 matches 10 bases. The CDR3 spans 14 residues. Trimming cost V 4 bases and J 5 bases; bases outside gene matches: 4. Germline V CDR1 and CDR2: MDHEN, SYDVKM. This CDR3 reads CASSSRAGGETQYF. CDR3 in DNA: TGTGCCAGCAGTTCCCGAGCGGGGGGGGAGACCCAGTACTTC.

This clonotype was picked up many times. The CDR3 is CSVGGRNLAGHTSYEQYF. The CDR3 DNA reads as TGCAGCGTTGGGGGAAGGAATCTAGCGGGGCACACCTCCTACGAGCAGTACTTC. This sequence joins TRBV29-1 and TRBJ2-7; 9 bases agree with TRBD2. The CDR3 consists of 18 residues. The germline V gene encodes CDR1 SQVTM and CDR2 ANQGSEA. V gave up 4 bases and J gave up 0 bases; unmatched junction bases: 16.